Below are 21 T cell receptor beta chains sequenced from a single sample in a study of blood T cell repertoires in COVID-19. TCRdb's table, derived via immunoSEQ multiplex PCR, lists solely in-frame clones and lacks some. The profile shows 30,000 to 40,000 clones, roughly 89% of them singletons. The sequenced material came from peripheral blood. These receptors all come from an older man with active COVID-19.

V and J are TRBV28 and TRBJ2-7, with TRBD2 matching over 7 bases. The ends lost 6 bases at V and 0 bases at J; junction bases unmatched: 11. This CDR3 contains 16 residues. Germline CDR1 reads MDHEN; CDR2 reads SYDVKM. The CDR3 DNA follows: TGTGCCAGCAGCCTCGCCCAGCGGGGAACCTCCTACGAGCAGTACTTC. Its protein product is CASSLAQRGTSYEQYF.

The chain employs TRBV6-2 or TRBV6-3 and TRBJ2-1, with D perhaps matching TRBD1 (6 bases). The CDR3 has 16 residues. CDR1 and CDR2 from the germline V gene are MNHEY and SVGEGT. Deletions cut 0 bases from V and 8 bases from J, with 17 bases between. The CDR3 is CASSYSTGLLLHEQFF. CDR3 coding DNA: TGTGCCAGCAGTTACTCGACAGGATTGCTTTTGCATGAGCAGTTCTTC.

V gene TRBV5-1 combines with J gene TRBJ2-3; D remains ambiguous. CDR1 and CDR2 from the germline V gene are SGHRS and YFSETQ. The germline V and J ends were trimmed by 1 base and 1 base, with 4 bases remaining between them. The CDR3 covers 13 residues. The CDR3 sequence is CASSLSGTDTQYF. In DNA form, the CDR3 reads TGCGCCAGCAGCTTGTCGGGCACAGATACGCAGTATTTT.

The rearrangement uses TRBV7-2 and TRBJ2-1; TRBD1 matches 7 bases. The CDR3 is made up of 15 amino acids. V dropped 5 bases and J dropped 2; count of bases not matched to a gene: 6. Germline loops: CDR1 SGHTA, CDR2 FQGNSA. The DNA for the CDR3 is TGTGCCAGCAGCATCCCCGGGACAGCCTACAATGAGCAGTTCTTC. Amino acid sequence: CASSIPGTAYNEQFF.

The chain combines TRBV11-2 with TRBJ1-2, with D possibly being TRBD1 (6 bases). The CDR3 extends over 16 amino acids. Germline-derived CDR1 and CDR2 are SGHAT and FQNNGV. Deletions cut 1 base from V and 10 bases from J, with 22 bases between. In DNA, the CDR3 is TGTGCCAGCAGCTTAGGTCGTAGGGACATTTCTACGGTCTACACCTTC. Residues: CASSLGRRDISTVYTF.

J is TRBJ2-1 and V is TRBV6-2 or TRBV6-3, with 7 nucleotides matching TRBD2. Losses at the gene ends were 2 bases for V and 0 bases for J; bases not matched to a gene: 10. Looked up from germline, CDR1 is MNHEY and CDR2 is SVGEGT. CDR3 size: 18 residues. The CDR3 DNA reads TGTGCCAGCAGTTACGAACTAGCGTTGTCGAGCTCCTACAATGAGCAGTTCTTC. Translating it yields CASSYELALSSSYNEQFF.

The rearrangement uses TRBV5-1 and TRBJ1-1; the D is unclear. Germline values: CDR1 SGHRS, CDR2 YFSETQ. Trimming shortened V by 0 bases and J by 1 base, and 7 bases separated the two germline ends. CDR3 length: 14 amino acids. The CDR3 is CASSLVRGNTEAFF. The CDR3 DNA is TGCGCCAGCAGCTTGGTGCGGGGGAACACTGAAGCTTTCTTT. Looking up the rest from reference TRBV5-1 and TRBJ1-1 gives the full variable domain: KAGVTQTPRYLIKTRGQQVTLSCSPISGHRSVSWYQQTPGQGLQFLFEYFSETQRNKGNFPGRFSGRQFSNSRSEMNVSTLELGDSALYLCASSLVRGNTEAFFGQGTRLTVV.

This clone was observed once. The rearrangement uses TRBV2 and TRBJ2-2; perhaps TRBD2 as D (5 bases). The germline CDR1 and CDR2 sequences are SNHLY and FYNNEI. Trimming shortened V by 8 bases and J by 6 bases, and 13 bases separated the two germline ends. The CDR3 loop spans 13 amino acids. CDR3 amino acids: CASCRLAPGELFF. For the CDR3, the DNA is TGTGCCAGCTGTCGTCTAGCTCCCGGGGAGCTGTTTTTT.

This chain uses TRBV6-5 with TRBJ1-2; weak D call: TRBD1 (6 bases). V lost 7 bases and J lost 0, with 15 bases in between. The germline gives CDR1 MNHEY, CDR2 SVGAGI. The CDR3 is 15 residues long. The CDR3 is CASTAGTQANYGYTF. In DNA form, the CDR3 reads TGTGCCAGCACTGCCGGGACACAAGCTAACTATGGCTACACCTTC.

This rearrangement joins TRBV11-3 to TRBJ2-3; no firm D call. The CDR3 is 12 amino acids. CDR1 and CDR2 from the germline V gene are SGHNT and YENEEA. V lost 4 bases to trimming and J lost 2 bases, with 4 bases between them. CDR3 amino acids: CASSSNTDTQYF. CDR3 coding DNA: TGTGCCAGCAGCTCCAACACAGATACGCAGTATTTT.

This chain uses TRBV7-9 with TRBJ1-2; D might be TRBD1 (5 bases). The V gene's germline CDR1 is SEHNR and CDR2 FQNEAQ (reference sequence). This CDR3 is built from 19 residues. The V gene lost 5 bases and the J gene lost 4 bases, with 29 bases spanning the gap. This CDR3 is CASSPAKGRRQNDRYGYTF. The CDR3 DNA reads TGTGCCAGCAGCCCCGCAAAGGGGCGACGTCAAAACGATCGCTATGGCTACACCTTC.

As DNA, the CDR3 is TGTGCCAGCAGCTCCAGGGGCTACGAGCAGTACTTC. Translating gives CASSSRGYEQYF. The chain couples TRBV7-2 to TRBJ2-7, with a tentative D call TRBD1 (6 bases). The CDR3 is made up of 12 amino acids. V lost 4 bases to trimming and J lost 3 bases, with 7 bases between them. In germline, CDR1 is SGHTA, CDR2 FQGNSA.

The CDR3 spells CASSSVAGGSEQFF. The DNA of the CDR3 is TGCGCCAGCAGCTCAGTGGCCGGCGGAAGTGAGCAGTTCTTC. The chain combines TRBV5-1 with TRBJ2-1, with D uncertain. Germline CDR1 is SGHRS and CDR2 is YFSETQ. Trimming pared 3 bases from V and 9 bases from J, leaving 16 bases between. CDR3 length equals 14 residues. Drawing the rest from reference TRBV5-1 and TRBJ2-1, the complete variable domain is KAGVTQTPRYLIKTRGQQVTLSCSPISGHRSVSWYQQTPGQGLQFLFEYFSETQRNKGNFPGRFSGRQFSNSRSEMNVSTLELGDSALYLCASSSVAGGSEQFFGPGTRLTVL.

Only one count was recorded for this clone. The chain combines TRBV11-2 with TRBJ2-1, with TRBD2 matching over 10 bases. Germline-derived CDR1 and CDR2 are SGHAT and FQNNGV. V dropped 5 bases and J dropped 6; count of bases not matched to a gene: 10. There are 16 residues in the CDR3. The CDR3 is CASSAPGLAEINEQFF. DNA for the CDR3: TGTGCCAGCAGCGCACCCGGACTAGCGGAAATCAATGAGCAGTTCTTC.

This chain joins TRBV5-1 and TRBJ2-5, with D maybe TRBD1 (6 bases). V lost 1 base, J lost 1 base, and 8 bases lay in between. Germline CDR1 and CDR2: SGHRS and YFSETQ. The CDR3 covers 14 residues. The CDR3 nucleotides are TGCGCCAGCAGCTTGTCAGGGGTCCAAGAGACCCAGTACTTC. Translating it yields CASSLSGVQETQYF.

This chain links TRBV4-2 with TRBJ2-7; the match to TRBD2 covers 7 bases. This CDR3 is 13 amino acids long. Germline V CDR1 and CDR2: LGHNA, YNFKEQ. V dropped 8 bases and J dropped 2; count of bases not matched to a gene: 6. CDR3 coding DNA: TGTGCCAGCCCGGGAGGCCCGACCTACGAGCAGTACTTC. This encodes CASPGGPTYEQYF.

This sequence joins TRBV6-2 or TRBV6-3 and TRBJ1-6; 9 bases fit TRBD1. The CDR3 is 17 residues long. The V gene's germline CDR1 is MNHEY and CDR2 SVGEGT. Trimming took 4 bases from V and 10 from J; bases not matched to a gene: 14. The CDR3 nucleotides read TGTGCCAGCAGTTCGGGTTCTCCGGACAGGGGTGGATCACCCCTCCACTTT. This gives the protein CASSSGSPDRGGSPLHF.

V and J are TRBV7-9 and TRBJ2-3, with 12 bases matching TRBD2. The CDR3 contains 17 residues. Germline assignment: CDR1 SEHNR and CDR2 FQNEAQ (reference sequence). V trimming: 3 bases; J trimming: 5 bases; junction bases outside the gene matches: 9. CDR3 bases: TGTGCCAGCAGCTTCCTTAGGACTAGCGGGAATAAAGATACGCAGTATTTT. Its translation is CASSFLRTSGNKDTQYF.

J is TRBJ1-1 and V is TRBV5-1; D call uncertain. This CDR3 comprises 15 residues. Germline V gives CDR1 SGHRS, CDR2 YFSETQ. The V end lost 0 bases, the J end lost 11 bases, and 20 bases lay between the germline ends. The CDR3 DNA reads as TGCGCCAGCAGCTTGGGGTATTCAAACCAGGTTGAGGCTTTCTTT. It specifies CASSLGYSNQVEAFF. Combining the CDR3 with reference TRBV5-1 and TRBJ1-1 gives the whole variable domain KAGVTQTPRYLIKTRGQQVTLSCSPISGHRSVSWYQQTPGQGLQFLFEYFSETQRNKGNFPGRFSGRQFSNSRSEMNVSTLELGDSALYLCASSLGYSNQVEAFFGQGTRLTVV.

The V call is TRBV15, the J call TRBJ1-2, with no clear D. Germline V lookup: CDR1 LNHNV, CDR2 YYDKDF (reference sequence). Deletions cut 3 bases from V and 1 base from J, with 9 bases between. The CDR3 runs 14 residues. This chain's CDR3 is CATSSAGNNYGYTF. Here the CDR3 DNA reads TGTGCCACCAGCAGTGCGGGTAATAACTATGGCTACACCTTC.

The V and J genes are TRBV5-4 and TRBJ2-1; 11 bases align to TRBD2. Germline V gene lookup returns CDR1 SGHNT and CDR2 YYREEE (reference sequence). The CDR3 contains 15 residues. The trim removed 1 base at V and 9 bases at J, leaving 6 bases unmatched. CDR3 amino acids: CASSLLLAGVTEQFF. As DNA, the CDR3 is TGTGCCAGCAGCTTGTTACTAGCGGGAGTTACTGAGCAGTTCTTC.